The TCR beta chain described here comes from a study of post-analysis software for immune sequencing data (dated by TCRdb to the mid-2010s). Describing the broader study: Disease courses on record covered relapsing-remitting, secondary progressive and progressive-relapsing multiple sclerosis, though some patients had no subtype annotation. The patient repertoires were compared against fewer than twelve previously published healthy control repertoires obtained from donors aged roughly 6 to 28 years. A subset of samples was prepared in parallel using single-end sample barcoding, then pooled and co-amplified after Illumina adapter ligation. Study-wide conclusions, independent of this receptor: The multiple sclerosis patient group was slightly younger than the control group. Normalized Chao1 diversity was significantly lower in multiple sclerosis patients than controls, suggesting substantial peripheral T-cell clonal expansion. Direct clustering with F measure showed strong co-clustering of samples prepared in the same batch, prompting a batch-effect correction. Significantly higher frequencies in patients than in controls were found for roughly 5 TRBV segments, including TRBV5-6, TRBV5-1 and TRBV20-1.

To prepare the library, PCR was applied. The reads were generated on an Illumina HiSeq 2500. To reduce PCR and sequencing biases, unique molecular identifiers were built into the TCR beta cDNA libraries. Every 1 to 10 million input T cells yielded about 500,000 cDNA molecules, meaning each molecule approximated one T cell. The patient libraries were prepared and sequenced with the same protocol used for the earlier healthy control dataset. Samples belonging to the same batch were prepared together, multiplexed and sequenced on a shared HiSeq lane. Under the source paper's analysis protocol: MIGEC was used to process the raw barcoded reads, and molecular identifier groups with only a single read were discarded before consensus assembly and CDR3 extraction. VDJtools was used for post-analysis of the clonotype tables, with diversity normalized by down-sampling every dataset to the smallest sample size. Repertoire overlap clustering matched CDR3 amino acid but not nucleotide sequences to correct batch-related cross-sample contamination. Using fastp trimming at Q25 and MiXCR clonotype assembly, TCRdb reanalyzed the public sequencing data and kept in-frame beta chains. CDR3 protein sequences are deduplicated, and each keeps its most common genes and DNA. The V and J calls follow TCRdb's processing rather than the paper's. For this sample the table gives fewer than 600,000 distinct CDR3 sequences, of which roughly 45% were detected only once. The ten largest clones add up to about 12% of the sample.

To demonstrate the VDJtools post-analysis software, TCR beta repertoires were profiled from the peripheral blood of some 12 young patients with multiple sclerosis. The patients with multiple sclerosis were children and adolescents between about 6 and 16 years of age. Turning to this clonotype: Its antigen target is currently unknown. No much larger clone is present one base from it, and per-base qualities are unavailable.

CDR1 DFQATT and CDR2 SNEGSKA were looked up in the germline V gene (reference sequence). Spanning cysteine to phenylalanine, the CDR3 consists of 14 amino acids. Only CDR3 DNA remains: 42 bases, in frame from the first base. Deletion took 3 bases off V and 3 bases off J, with a span of 14 bases between the germline ends. The source material was blood. The TCR originated in a girl aged 5-17 years with multiple sclerosis. The sequence links TRBV20-1 to TRBJ1-1; the D gene cannot be resolved reliably. The nucleotide sequence reads as follows: TGCAGTGCTAGGTTGGGGTCGAGGGACACTGAAGCTTTCTTT. The resulting protein is CSARLGSRDTEAFF.